This paragraph reports one T cell receptor beta chain. This record comes from a study of blood T cell repertoires in COVID-19. Study information: Some COVID-19 samples were acute and others convalescent; all came from the United States, Italy and Spain. The analysed material was cDNA or gDNA that came from T cells, B-cell-depleted T cells, or PBMCs.

Under the authors' procedure: Amplified reference gene primers provided the basis for estimating nucleated cell counts. Some clones are missing from TCRdb's copy, which holds only in-frame ones; the method was immunoSEQ multiplex PCR. V and J calls and clone size are given by that table; D and trimming were obtained from the DNA. The sample lists more than 250,000 clones, 89% seen once, with 6.4% in the top ten. The CDR3 has 16 residues. The ends lost 5 bases at V and 5 bases at J; junction bases unmatched: 13. Per germline, CDR1 SGHTA and CDR2 FQGNSA. Input material: peripheral blood. The rearrangement uses TRBV7-2 and TRBJ1-1, with 8 bases that match TRBD1. The sequence was collected from a man aged 18 to 35 who had recovered from COVID-19. The CDR3 loop is CASSPWAAGGRTEAFF. The CDR3 coding sequence is TGTGCCAGCAGCCCATGGGCGGCAGGGGGCCGGACTGAAGCTTTCTTT. Drawing the rest from reference TRBV7-2 and TRBJ1-1, the complete variable domain is GAGVSQSPSNKVTEKGKDVELRCDPISGHTALYWYRQSLGQGLEFLIYFQGNSAPDKSGLPSDRFSAERTGGSVSTLTIQRTQQEDSAVYLCASSPWAAGGRTEAFFGQGTRLTVV.